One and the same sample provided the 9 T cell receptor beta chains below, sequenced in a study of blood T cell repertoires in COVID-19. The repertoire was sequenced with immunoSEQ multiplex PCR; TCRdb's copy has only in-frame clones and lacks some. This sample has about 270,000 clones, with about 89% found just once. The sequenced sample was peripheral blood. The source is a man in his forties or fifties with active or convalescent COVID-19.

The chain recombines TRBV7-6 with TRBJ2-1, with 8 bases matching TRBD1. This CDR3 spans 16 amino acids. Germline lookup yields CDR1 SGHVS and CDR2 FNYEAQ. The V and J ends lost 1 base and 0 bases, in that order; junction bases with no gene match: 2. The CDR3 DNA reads TGTGCCAGCAGCTTAGTCCAGGGGGCCTCCTACAATGAGCAGTTCTTC. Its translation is CASSLVQGASYNEQFF. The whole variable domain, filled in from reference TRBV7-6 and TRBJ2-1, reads GAGVSQSPRYKVTKRGQDVALRCDPISGHVSLYWYRQALGQGPEFLTYFNYEAQQDKSGLPNDRFSAERPEGSISTLTIQRTEQRDSAMYRCASSLVQGASYNEQFFGPGTRLTVL.

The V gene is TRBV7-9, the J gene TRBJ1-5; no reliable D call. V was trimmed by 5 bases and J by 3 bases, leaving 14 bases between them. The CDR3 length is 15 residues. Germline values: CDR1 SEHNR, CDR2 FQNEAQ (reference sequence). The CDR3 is CASSPDGVSNQPQHF. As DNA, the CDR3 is TGTGCCAGCAGCCCCGACGGGGTCTCCAATCAGCCCCAGCATTTT.

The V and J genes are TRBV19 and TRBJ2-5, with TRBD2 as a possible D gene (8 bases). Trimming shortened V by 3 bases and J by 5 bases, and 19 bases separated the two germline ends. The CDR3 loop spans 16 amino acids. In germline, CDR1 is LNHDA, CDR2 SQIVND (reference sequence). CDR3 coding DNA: TGTGCCAGTAGTATTCCGGGAGGGGGCGCGGGGGAGACCCAGTACTTC. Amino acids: CASSIPGGGAGETQYF. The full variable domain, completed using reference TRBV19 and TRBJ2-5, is DGGITQSPKYLFRKEGQNVTLSCEQNLNHDAMYWYRQDPGQGLRLIYYSQIVNDFQKGDIAEGYSVSREKKESFPLTVTSAQKNPTAFYLCASSIPGGGAGETQYFGPGTRLLVL.

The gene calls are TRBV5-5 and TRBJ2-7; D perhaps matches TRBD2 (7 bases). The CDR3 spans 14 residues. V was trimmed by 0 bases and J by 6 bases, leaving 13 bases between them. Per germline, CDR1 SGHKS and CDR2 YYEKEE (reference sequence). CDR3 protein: CASSLEGGALEQYF. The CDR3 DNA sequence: TGTGCCAGCAGCTTGGAAGGGGGGGCCCTCGAGCAGTACTTC. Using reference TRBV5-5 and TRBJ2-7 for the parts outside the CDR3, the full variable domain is DAGVTQSPTHLIKTRGQQVTLRCSPISGHKSVSWYQQVLGQGPQFIFQYYEKEERGRGNFPDRFSARQFPNYSSELNVNALLLGDSALYLCASSLEGGALEQYFGPGTRLTVT.

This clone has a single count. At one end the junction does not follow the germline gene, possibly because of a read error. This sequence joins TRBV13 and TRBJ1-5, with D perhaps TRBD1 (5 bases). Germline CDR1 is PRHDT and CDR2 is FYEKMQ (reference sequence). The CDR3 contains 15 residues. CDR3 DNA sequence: TGTGCCAGCAGCCTAGGGACTTATAGCAATCAGCCCCAGCATTTT. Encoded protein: CASSLGTYSNQPQHF.

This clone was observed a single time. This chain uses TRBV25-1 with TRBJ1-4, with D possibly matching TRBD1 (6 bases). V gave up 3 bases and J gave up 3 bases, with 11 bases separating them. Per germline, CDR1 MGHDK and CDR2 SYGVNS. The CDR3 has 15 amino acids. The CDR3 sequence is CASSDTGLANEKLFF. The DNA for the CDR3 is TGTGCCAGCAGTGATACAGGGCTTGCTAATGAAAAACTGTTTTTT.

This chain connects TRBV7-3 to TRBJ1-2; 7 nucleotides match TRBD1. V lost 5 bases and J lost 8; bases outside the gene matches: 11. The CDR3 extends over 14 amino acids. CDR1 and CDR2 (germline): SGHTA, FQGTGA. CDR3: CASSASQGSDGYTF. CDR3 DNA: TGTGCCAGCAGCGCCTCACAGGGGTCAGACGGCTACACCTTC.

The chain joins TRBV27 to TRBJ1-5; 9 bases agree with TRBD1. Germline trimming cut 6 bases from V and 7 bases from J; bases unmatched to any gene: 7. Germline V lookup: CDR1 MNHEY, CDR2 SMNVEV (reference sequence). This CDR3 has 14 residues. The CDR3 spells CASSSGTGIQPQHF. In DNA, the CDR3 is TGTGCCAGCAGCTCCGGGACAGGGATACAGCCCCAGCATTTT.

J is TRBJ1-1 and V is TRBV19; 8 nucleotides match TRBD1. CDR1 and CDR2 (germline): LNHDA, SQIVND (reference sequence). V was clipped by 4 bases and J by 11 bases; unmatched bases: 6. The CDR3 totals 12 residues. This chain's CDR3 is CASSNDRGRAFF. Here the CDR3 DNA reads TGTGCCAGTAGTAACGACAGGGGCCGGGCTTTCTTT. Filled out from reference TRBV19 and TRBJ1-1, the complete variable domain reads DGGITQSPKYLFRKEGQNVTLSCEQNLNHDAMYWYRQDPGQGLRLIYYSQIVNDFQKGDIAEGYSVSREKKESFPLTVTSAQKNPTAFYLCASSNDRGRAFFGQGTRLTVV.